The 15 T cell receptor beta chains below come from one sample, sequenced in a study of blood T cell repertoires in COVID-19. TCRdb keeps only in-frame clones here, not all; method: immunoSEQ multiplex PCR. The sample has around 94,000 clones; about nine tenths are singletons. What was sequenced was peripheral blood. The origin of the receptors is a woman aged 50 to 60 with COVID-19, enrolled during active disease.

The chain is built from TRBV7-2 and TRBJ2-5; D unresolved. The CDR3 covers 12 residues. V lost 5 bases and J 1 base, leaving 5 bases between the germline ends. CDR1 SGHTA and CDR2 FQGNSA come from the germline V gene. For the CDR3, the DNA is TGTGCCAGCAGCCAGTCCCAAGAGACCCAGTACTTC. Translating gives CASSQSQETQYF.

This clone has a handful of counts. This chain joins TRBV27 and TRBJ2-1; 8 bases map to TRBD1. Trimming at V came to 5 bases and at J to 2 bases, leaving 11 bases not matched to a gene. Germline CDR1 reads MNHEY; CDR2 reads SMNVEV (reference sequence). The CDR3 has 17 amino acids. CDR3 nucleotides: TGTGCCAGCAGTCCGACCGGGACAGGAACTCCCTACAATGAGCAGTTCTTC. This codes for CASSPTGTGTPYNEQFF.

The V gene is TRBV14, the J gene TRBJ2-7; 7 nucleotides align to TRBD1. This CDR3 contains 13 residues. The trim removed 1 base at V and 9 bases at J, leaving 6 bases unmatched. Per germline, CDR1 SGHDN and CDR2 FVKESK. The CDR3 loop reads CASSQGPGGGQYF. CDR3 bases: TGTGCCAGCAGCCAAGGACCAGGGGGTGGGCAGTACTTC. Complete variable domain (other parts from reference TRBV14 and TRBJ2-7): EAGVTQFPSHSVIEKGQTVTLRCDPISGHDNLYWYRRVMGKEIKFLLHFVKESKQDESGMPNNRFLAERTGGTYSTLKVQPAELEDSGVYFCASSQGPGGGQYFGPGTRLTVT.

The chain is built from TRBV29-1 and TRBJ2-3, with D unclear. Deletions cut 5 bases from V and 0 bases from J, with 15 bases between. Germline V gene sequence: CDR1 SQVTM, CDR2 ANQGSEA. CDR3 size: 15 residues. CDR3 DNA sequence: TGCAGCGTTTCCAAGATTTTAACTAGCACAGATACGCAGTATTTT. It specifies CSVSKILTSTDTQYF.

CDR3 nucleotides: TGTGCCAGCAGCACTGAGGGCAGGGGTCCTCAAGAGACCCAGTACTTC. Protein sequence: CASSTEGRGPQETQYF. The V gene is TRBV7-9, the J gene TRBJ2-5; perhaps TRBD1 as D (6 bases). Trimming removed 5 bases from V and 2 bases from J, with 18 bases in between. The CDR3 sequence is 16 residues long. Germline-derived CDR1 and CDR2 are SEHNR and FQNEAQ (reference sequence).

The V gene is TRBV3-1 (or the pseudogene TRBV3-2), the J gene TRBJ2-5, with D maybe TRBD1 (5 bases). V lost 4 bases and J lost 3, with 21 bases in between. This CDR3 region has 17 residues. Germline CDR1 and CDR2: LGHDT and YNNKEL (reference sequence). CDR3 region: CASSPLGRRGRKETQYF. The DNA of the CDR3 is TGTGCCAGCAGCCCTTTGGGGCGGAGAGGACGGAAAGAGACCCAGTACTTC.

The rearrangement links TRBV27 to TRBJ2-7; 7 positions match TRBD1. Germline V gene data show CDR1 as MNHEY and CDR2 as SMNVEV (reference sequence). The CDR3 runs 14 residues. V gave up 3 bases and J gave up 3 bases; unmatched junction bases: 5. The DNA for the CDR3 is TGTGCCAGCAGTTTCGCCAGGGGGTTCTACGAGCAGTACTTC. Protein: CASSFARGFYEQYF.

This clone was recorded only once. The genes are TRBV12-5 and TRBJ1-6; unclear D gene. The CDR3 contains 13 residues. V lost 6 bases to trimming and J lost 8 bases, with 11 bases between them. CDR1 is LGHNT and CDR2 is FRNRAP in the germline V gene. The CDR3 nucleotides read TGTGCTAGTGGCCAATCTTCAGATTCACCCCTCCACTTT. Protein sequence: CASGQSSDSPLHF.

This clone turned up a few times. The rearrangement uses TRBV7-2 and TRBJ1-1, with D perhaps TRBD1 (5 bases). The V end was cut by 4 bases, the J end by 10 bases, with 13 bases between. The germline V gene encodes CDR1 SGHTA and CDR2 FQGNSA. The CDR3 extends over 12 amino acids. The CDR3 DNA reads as TGTGCCAGCAGCTACGCAGGGAGGGGAGCTTTCTTT. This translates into CASSYAGRGAFF.

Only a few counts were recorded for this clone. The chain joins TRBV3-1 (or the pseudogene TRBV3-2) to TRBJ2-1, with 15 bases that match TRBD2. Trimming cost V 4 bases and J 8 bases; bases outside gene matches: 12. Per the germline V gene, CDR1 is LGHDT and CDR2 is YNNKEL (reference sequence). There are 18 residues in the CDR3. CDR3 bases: TGTGCCAGCAGCCTAAGGACTAGCGGGGGGGTCAGGGTGTATGAGCAGTTCTTC. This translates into CASSLRTSGGVRVYEQFF.

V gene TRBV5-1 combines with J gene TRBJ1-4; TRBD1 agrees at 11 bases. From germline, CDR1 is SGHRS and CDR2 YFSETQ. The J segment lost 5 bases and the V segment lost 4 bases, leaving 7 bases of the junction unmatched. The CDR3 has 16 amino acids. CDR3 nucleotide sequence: TGCGCCAGCAGCCAAGGGGGACAGGGGGACAATGAAAAACTGTTTTTT. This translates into CASSQGGQGDNEKLFF.

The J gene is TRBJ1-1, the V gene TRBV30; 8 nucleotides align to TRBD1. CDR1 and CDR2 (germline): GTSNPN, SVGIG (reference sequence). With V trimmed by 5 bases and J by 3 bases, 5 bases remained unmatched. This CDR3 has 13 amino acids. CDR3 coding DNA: TGTGCCTGGGGCAGGGGGCGCGACACTGAAGCTTTCTTT. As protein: CAWGRGRDTEAFF.

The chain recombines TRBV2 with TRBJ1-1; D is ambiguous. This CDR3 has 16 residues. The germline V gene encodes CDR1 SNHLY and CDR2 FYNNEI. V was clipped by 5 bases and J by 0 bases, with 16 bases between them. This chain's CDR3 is CASSREGHLMNTEAFF. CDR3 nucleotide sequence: TGTGCCAGCAGTAGAGAGGGTCACTTGATGAACACTGAAGCTTTCTTT.

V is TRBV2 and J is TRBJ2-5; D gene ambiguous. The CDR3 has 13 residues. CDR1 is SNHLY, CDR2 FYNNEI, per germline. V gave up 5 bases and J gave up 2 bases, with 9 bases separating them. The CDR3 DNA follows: TGTGCCAGCAGTAATGACTTGCAAGAGACCCAGTACTTC. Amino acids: CASSNDLQETQYF. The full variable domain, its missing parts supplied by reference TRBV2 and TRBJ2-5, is EPEVTQTPSHQVTQMGQEVILRCVPISNHLYFYWYRQILGQKVEFLVSFYNNEISEKSEIFDDQFSVERPDGSNFTLKIRSTKLEDSAMYFCASSNDLQETQYFGPGTRLLVL.

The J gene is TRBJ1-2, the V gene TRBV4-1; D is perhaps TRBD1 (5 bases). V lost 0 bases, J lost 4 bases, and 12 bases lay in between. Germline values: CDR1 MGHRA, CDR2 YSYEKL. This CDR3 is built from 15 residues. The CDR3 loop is CASSQETALGYGYTF. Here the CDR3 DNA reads TGCGCCAGCAGCCAAGAGACAGCTCTCGGCTATGGCTACACCTTC.